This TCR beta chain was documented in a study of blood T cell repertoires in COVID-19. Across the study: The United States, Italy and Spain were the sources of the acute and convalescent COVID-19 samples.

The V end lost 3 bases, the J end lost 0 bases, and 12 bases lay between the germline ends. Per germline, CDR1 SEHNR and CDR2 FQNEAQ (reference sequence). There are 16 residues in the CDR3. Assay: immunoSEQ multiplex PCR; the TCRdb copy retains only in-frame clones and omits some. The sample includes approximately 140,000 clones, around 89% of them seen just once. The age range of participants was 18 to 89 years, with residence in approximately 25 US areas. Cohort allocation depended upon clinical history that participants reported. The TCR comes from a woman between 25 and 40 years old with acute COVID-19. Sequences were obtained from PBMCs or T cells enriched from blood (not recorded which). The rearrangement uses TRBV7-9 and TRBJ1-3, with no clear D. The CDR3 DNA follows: TGTGCCAGCAGCTTTACCAGCCAGGTCTCTGGAAACACCATATATTTT. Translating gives CASSFTSQVSGNTIYF. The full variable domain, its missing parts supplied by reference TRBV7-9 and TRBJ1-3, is DTGVSQNPRHKITKRGQNVTFRCDPISEHNRLYWYRQTLGQGPEFLTYFQNEAQLEKSRLLSDRFSAERPKGSFSTLEIQRTEQGDSAMYLCASSFTSQVSGNTIYFGEGSWLTVV.